The 8 T cell receptor beta chains presented below share a single source sample, sequenced in a study of cytomegalovirus exposure and HLA in healthy donors. Primers included in the PCR were 60 Vbeta and 13 Jbeta primers. The table came from immunoSEQ multiplex PCR; TCRdb's copy has only in-frame clones and leaves some out. The sample records some 150,000 clones, 55% to 75% being singletons. The sequencing input was PBMCs. The receptors originated from a woman aged 55-75 years in good health and CMV-seropositive.

This chain joins TRBV30 and TRBJ1-1, with 7 bases that match TRBD1. Germline V lookup: CDR1 GTSNPN, CDR2 SVGIG (reference sequence). This CDR3 is built from 13 residues. V shed 4 bases, J shed 7 bases, and the junction held 9 bases outside the gene matches. The CDR3 sequence: CAWTTGTVSEAFF. The CDR3 coding sequence is TGTGCCTGGACCACCGGGACAGTTAGTGAAGCTTTCTTT.

The genes are TRBV6-5 and TRBJ2-7; D is unclear. CDR1 is MNHEY, CDR2 SVGAGI, per germline. The ends were cut back, 5 bases at V and 7 bases at J, with 15 bases in the middle. The CDR3 consists of 13 residues. The CDR3 nucleotides are TGTGCCAGCAGTAGCTCGCTCCTCGGGGAGCAGTACTTC. Protein: CASSSSLLGEQYF.

The rearrangement joins TRBV29-1 to TRBJ1-2, with 9 bases aligning to TRBD1. The CDR3 consists of 16 residues. Losses at the gene ends were 0 bases for V and 6 bases for J; bases not matched to a gene: 11. Looked up from germline, CDR1 is SQVTM and CDR2 is ANQGSEA. Here the CDR3 DNA reads TGCAGCGTTGAAGATCTATGGACAGGGGAGGGGAATGGCTACACCTTC. Amino acids: CSVEDLWTGEGNGYTF.

The V call is TRBV7-2, the J call TRBJ2-3; possibly TRBD2 for D (6 bases). Trimming removed 5 bases from V and 2 bases from J, with 14 bases in between. CDR3 length: 15 residues. The germline V gene encodes CDR1 SGHTA and CDR2 FQGNSA. The CDR3 reads CASSPQAGHTDTQYF. Written as DNA, the CDR3 is TGTGCCAGCAGCCCCCAAGCGGGCCACACAGATACGCAGTATTTT.

This clone has just a few counts. This specimen includes other DNA sequences encoding the same CDR3. The chain recombines TRBV28 with TRBJ2-7; D gene ambiguous. Germline assignment: CDR1 MDHEN and CDR2 SYDVKM. V shed 5 bases and J shed 0 bases, with 5 bases lying between them. There are 12 residues in the CDR3. The CDR3 protein is CASSLYSYEQYF. The CDR3, as DNA: TGTGCCAGCAGTCTGTACTCCTACGAGCAGTACTTC. The entire variable domain, with the rest obtained from reference TRBV28 and TRBJ2-7, is as follows: DVKVTQSSRYLVKRTGEKVFLECVQDMDHENMFWYRQDPGLGLRLIYFSYDVKMKEKGDIPEGYSVSREKKERFSLILESASTNQTSMYLCASSLYSYEQYFGPGTRLTVT.

This clone was counted a few times. The chain carries TRBV5-5 and TRBJ1-2; D not resolved. Trimming took off 4 bases at V and 1 base at J, with 11 bases between the two ends. The CDR3 consists of 14 residues. Looked up from germline, CDR1 is SGHKS and CDR2 is YYEKEE (reference sequence). In DNA form, the CDR3 reads TGTGCCAGCAGCCAGTCGGGTGGTAACTATGGCTACACCTTC. It encodes CASSQSGGNYGYTF.

The J gene is TRBJ2-2, the V gene TRBV10-3; D is ambiguous. V lost 2 bases and J 4 bases, leaving 8 bases between the germline ends. CDR3 size: 14 residues. Germline-derived CDR1 and CDR2 are ENHRY and SYGVKD. CDR3 sequence: CAISERLSTGELFF. The DNA for the CDR3 is TGTGCCATCAGTGAGCGACTTTCCACCGGGGAGCTGTTTTTT.

This chain joins TRBV2 and TRBJ2-1; D gene unclear. The CDR3 loop spans 13 amino acids. CDR1 SNHLY and CDR2 FYNNEI come from the germline V gene. Trimming took off 3 bases at V and 8 bases at J, with 11 bases between the two ends. The CDR3 loop is CASSDPSNDEQFF. CDR3 in DNA: TGTGCCAGCAGTGATCCCTCTAACGATGAGCAGTTCTTC.